These 5 T cell receptor beta chains came from one sample sequenced in a study of OX40 agonist ivuxolimab in advanced cancers. TCRdb keeps only in-frame clones here, not all; method: immunoSEQ multiplex PCR. The profile shows fewer than 80,000 clones, around 85% of them singletons. The sample here was CD4+ or CD8+ T cells sorted from blood, taken in a trial of the OX40 agonist ivuxolimab. All receptors come from an adult with an advanced solid tumor such as melanoma, head and neck, liver or kidney cancer.

This rearrangement joins TRBV11-1 to TRBJ2-2; 7 nucleotides agree with TRBD1. The germline V gene encodes CDR1 SGHAT and CDR2 FQDESV (reference sequence). Germline trimming cut 6 bases from V and 0 bases from J; bases unmatched to any gene: 4. The CDR3 has 15 residues. The CDR3 here is CASRMTGSNTGELFF. The CDR3 DNA reads TGTGCCAGCAGAATGACAGGGTCGAACACCGGGGAGCTGTTTTTT.

The chain links TRBV19 to TRBJ2-1; 13 nucleotides line up with TRBD2. Germline trimming cut 7 bases from V and 12 bases from J; bases unmatched to any gene: 21. This CDR3 is built from 18 residues. The germline CDR1 and CDR2 sequences are LNHDA and SQIVND (reference sequence). CDR3 bases: TGTGCCAGTATCCAATGGGGATCGGGGACTAGCGGGGCCGCGGGGCAGTTCTTC. This sequence encodes CASIQWGSGTSGAAGQFF.

This rearrangement joins TRBV30 to TRBJ1-3; no firm D call. Germline CDR1 and CDR2: GTSNPN and SVGIG (reference sequence). This CDR3 is built from 15 residues. V was cut by 2 bases and J by 6 bases, with 17 bases left in between. CDR3 sequence reads: CAWSLAGSSLNTIYF. CDR3 sequence (DNA): TGTGCCTGGAGTCTCGCGGGCAGCTCTTTAAACACCATATATTTT. Together with reference TRBV30 and TRBJ1-3, the CDR3 gives the full variable domain: SQTIHQWPATLVQPVGSPLSLECTVEGTSNPNLYWYRQAAGRGLQLLFYSVGIGQISSEVPQNLSASRPQDRQFILSSKKLLLSDSGFYLCAWSLAGSSLNTIYFGEGSWLTVV.

A few counts support this clone. The V and J genes are TRBV29-1 and TRBJ1-2, with D possibly being TRBD1 (5 bases). With 4 bases removed from V and 8 bases from J, the gap between germline ends came to 23 bases. CDR3 length: 15 residues. CDR1 is SQVTM, CDR2 ANQGSEA, per germline. Written as DNA, the CDR3 is TGCAGCGTTGGGCATGACGGATGGGGCTTGGGGGGCTACACCTTC. Translation gives CSVGHDGWGLGGYTF.

The V call is TRBV6-5, the J call TRBJ2-5; 9 nucleotides line up with TRBD2. CDR3 length: 16 residues. Per the germline V gene, CDR1 is MNHEY and CDR2 is SVGAGI. V shed 3 bases, J shed 2 bases, and the junction held 7 bases outside the gene matches. The CDR3 spells CASSYSGLALQETQYF. In DNA form, the CDR3 reads TGTGCCAGCAGTTATTCGGGACTAGCTTTACAAGAGACCCAGTACTTC.